This T cell receptor (beta chain) appears in the sequencing data of a study of shared clonotypes between healthy human individuals. Assay used: immunoSEQ multiplex PCR; TCRdb lists only in-frame clones, some missing. Of some 2.1 million clones listed, roughly 95% are singletons. Positive CCR7 selection of CD45RO-negative cells yielded the naive CD8 cells, and terminally differentiated effector memory CD45RA+ cells were excluded. The length of the CDR3 is 14 residues. Germline values: CDR1 SQVTM, CDR2 ANQGSEA. After removal of 7 bases from V and 4 bases from J, the junction contained 4 bases not matched to a gene.

This TCR came from a man aged 18 to 30 in good health. Some clones in this sample may be carry-over from other donors' samples. The rearrangement uses TRBV29-1 and TRBJ2-2; TRBD2 matches 12 bases. The sequencing input was naive CD8+ T cells from PBMCs. The CDR3 protein is CSASGRAVTGELFF. CDR3 sequence (DNA): TGCAGCGCTAGCGGGAGGGCCGTCACCGGGGAGCTGTTTTTT.